Listed below are T cell receptor beta chains from one sample, sequenced in a study of cytomegalovirus exposure and HLA in healthy donors. TCRdb's table, derived via immunoSEQ multiplex PCR, lists solely in-frame clones and lacks some. The sample consists of approximately 170,000 clones, under 85% of them appearing once. The sample consisted of PBMCs. These receptor sequences come from a woman aged 18-30 years in good health and CMV-seronegative. The conserved cysteine and the conserved F or W are not part of the CDR3 here. Part of the rows lack a size; the others show once, few, many or a class for expanded clones.

clone_size: .; v_call: TRBV7-2; cdr3_aa: ASSLSGGPLSGNTIY
clone_size: .; v_call: TRBV4-1; cdr3_aa: ASSQGQGYGYT
clone_size: .; v_call: TRBV6-1; cdr3_aa: ASSEGQGVYYGYT
clone_size: .; v_call: TRBV28; cdr3_aa: ASSTPGTGDYGYT
clone_size: .; v_call: TRBV10-3; cdr3_aa: AISEGQSFTGELF
clone_size: .; v_call: TRBV7-2; cdr3_aa: ASSLSSPGYEQY
clone_size: few; v_call: TRBV5-5; cdr3_aa: ASSPTGSRGLWNEQF
clone_size: .; v_call: TRBV7-3; cdr3_aa: ASSPDRGKGTDTQY
clone_size: .; v_call: TRBV2; cdr3_aa: ASSGGLRSNQPQH
clone_size: once; v_call: TRBV7-6; cdr3_aa: ASSLRGENTEAF
clone_size: .; v_call: TRBV7-2; cdr3_aa: ASSLSLPTDTQY
clone_size: .; v_call: TRBV15; cdr3_aa: ATSKGTVDLYGYT
clone_size: .; v_call: TRBV19; cdr3_aa: ASSMGTVMNTEAF
clone_size: .; v_call: TRBV4-1; cdr3_aa: ASSQLGGGPGANVLT
clone_size: .; v_call: TRBV4-2; cdr3_aa: ASSQGTAGGTDTQY
clone_size: .; v_call: TRBV9; cdr3_aa: ASSVDGDQETQY
clone_size: .; v_call: TRBV27; cdr3_aa: ASSPSGRPPNTGELF
clone_size: .; v_call: TRBV27; cdr3_aa: ASSLSVPGTGRPYEQY
clone_size: .; v_call: TRBV25-1; cdr3_aa: ATAPYGEGSGNTIY
clone_size: once; v_call: TRBV2; cdr3_aa: ASSETQGVIYEQY
clone_size: .; v_call: TRBV27; cdr3_aa: ASSLGLAGGIF
clone_size: .; v_call: TRBV5-1; cdr3_aa: ASSLTGQVTDEQY
clone_size: .; v_call: TRBV28; cdr3_aa: ASSLSQGKAYEQY